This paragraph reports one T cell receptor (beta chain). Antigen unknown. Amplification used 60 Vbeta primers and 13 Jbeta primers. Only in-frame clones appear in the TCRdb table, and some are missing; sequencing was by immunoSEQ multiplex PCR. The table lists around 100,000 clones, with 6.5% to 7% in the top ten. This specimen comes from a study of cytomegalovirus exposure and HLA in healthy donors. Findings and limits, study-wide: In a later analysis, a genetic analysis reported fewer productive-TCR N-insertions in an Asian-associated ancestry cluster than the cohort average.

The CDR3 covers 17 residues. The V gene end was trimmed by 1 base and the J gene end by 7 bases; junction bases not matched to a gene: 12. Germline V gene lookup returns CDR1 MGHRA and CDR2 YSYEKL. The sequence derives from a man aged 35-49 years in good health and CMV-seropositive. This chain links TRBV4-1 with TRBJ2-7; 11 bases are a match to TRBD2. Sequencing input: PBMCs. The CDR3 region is CASSQVFTSGGNWEQYF. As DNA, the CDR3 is TGCGCCAGCAGCCAAGTTTTTACTAGCGGGGGCAATTGGGAGCAGTACTTC.